Shown below are 11 T cell receptor beta chains from a single sample sequenced in a study of T cell responses to AZD1222 COVID-19 vaccine. Some clones are missing from TCRdb's copy, which holds only in-frame ones; the method was immunoSEQ multiplex PCR. The repertoire holds about 67,000 clones, with approximately 83% as singletons. The specimen comprised peripheral blood, sampled 28 days after the second AZD1222 dose. These receptors were obtained from an adult who received the AZD1222 COVID-19 vaccine.

The gene calls are TRBV4-3 and TRBJ2-2; TRBD2 might be the D (6 bases). Deletions cut 6 bases from V and 5 bases from J, with 16 bases between. This CDR3 has 15 amino acids. Looked up from germline, CDR1 is LGHNA and CDR2 is YSLEER. The CDR3 protein is CASSRVYGGTGELFF. The CDR3 DNA follows: TGCGCCAGCAGTCGTGTATACGGGGGAACCGGGGAGCTGTTTTTT.

The rearrangement uses TRBV30 and TRBJ1-6; D is unclear. V shed 8 bases and J shed 10 bases, with 24 bases lying between them. Germline CDR1 is GTSNPN and CDR2 is SVGIG (reference sequence). The CDR3 runs to 15 residues. The CDR3 region has the DNA TGTGCCCGAACCGGGGTGGAGGGAAGTAGGTCACCCCTCCACTTT. Translated, it gives CARTGVEGSRSPLHF.

The rearrangement joins TRBV24-1 to TRBJ2-7; possible D gene TRBD1, 6 bases. The V and J ends lost 4 bases and 9 bases respectively, with 15 bases between them. The CDR3 sequence is 13 residues long. Germline V lookup: CDR1 KGHDR, CDR2 SFDVKD. The CDR3 region is CATSEYGTGRQYF. The CDR3 DNA reads as TGTGCCACCAGTGAGTACGGAACAGGGAGGCAGTACTTC.

This clone was counted once. The CDR3 nucleotides are TGTGCCAGCAGCAGGGGGACTAGTATCCAAGAGACCCAGTACTTC. It encodes CASSRGTSIQETQYF. The chain combines TRBV7-2 with TRBJ2-5; TRBD2 aligns across 8 bases. The CDR3 sequence is 15 residues long. Trimming removed 5 bases from V and 1 base from J; junction bases left unmatched: 6. CDR1 is SGHTA and CDR2 is FQGNSA in the germline V gene. Full variable domain (rest looked up from reference TRBV7-2 and TRBJ2-5): GAGVSQSPSNKVTEKGKDVELRCDPISGHTALYWYRQSLGQGLEFLIYFQGNSAPDKSGLPSDRFSAERTGGSVSTLTIQRTQQEDSAVYLCASSRGTSIQETQYFGPGTRLLVL.

V is TRBV7-2 and J is TRBJ1-2; D unclear. CDR3 length: 13 amino acids. Germline-derived CDR1 and CDR2 are SGHTA and FQGNSA. V dropped 3 bases and J dropped 4 bases, with 9 bases sitting between them. The CDR3 DNA is TGTGCCAGCAGCTTGGAGAGGATCTATGGCTACACCTTC. Protein: CASSLERIYGYTF.

This clone was observed a single time. Compared with germline, one end of the junction differs, possibly owing to a read error. In DNA form, the CDR3 reads TGCGCCACCAGCCGCCCGATACAGGGGCGCACAGATACGCAGTATTTT. It specifies CATSRPIQGRTDTQYF. The chain is built from TRBV4-1 and TRBJ2-3; 7 bases match TRBD1. Germline CDR1 is MGHRA and CDR2 is YSYEKL. The CDR3 has 16 residues.

The V call is TRBV28, the J call TRBJ2-7; D possibly uses TRBD1 or TRBD2 (5 bases each). V lost 7 bases and J lost 2, with 21 bases in between. CDR1 MDHEN and CDR2 SYDVKM come from the germline V gene. The CDR3 is 16 residues long. CDR3 nucleotide sequence: TGTGCCAGCATTCTCGGGGCAGGGTCGGGGACCTACGAGCAGTACTTC. Translated: CASILGAGSGTYEQYF.

The J gene is TRBJ1-5, the V gene TRBV6-5, with 9 positions matching TRBD1. Germline V gene sequence: CDR1 MNHEY, CDR2 SVGAGI. V gave up 5 bases and J gave up 2 bases; unmatched junction bases: 4. The CDR3 runs 15 residues. CDR3 region: CASSPWDRGNQPQHF. The CDR3, as DNA: TGTGCCAGCAGTCCATGGGACAGGGGCAATCAGCCCCAGCATTTT.

The rearrangement joins TRBV19 to TRBJ2-4; D is undetermined. The CDR3 loop spans 15 amino acids. V lost 5 bases and J 0 bases, leaving 11 bases between the germline ends. The germline gives CDR1 LNHDA, CDR2 SQIVND (reference sequence). The CDR3 bases are TGTGCCAGTAGTCCCACAAACCTAGCCAAAAACATTCAGTACTTC. As protein: CASSPTNLAKNIQYF.

The chain recombines TRBV11-3 with TRBJ2-3; tentative D call: TRBD2 (6 bases). The germline V gene encodes CDR1 SGHNT and CDR2 YENEEA. V lost 1 base to trimming and J lost 6 bases, with 11 bases between them. This CDR3 contains 14 residues. The CDR3 DNA sequence: TGTGCCAGCAGCTTAGCCGGGGGATGGGATACGCAGTATTTT. Its protein is CASSLAGGWDTQYF.

The genes are TRBV2 and TRBJ2-3, with D perhaps being TRBD1 or TRBD2 (5 bases each). There are 15 residues in the CDR3. Trimming stripped 4 bases from V and 0 bases from J, with 11 bases between. Per the germline V gene, CDR1 is SNHLY and CDR2 is FYNNEI. The chain's CDR3 is CASSVNGDSTDTQYF. CDR3 DNA sequence: TGTGCCAGCAGTGTGAACGGGGACAGCACAGATACGCAGTATTTT.